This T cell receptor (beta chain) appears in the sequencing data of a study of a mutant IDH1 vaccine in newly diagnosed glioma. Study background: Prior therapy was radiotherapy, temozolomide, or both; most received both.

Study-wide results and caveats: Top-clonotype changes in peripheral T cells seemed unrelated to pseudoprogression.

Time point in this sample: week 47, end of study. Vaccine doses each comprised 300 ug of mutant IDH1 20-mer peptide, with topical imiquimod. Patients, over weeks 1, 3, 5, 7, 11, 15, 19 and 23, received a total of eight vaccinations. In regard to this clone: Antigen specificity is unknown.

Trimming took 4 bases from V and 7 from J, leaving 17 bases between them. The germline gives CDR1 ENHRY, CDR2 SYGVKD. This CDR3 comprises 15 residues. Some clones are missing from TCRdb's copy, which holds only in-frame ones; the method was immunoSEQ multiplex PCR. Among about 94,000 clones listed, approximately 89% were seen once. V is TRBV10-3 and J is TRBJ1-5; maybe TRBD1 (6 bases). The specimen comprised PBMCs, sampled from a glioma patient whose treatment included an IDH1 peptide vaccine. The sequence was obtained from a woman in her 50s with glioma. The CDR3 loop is CAISAAGVQGQPQHF. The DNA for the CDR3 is TGTGCCATCAGTGCCGCAGGGGTTCAGGGCCAGCCCCAGCATTTT.